What follows are 15 T cell receptor beta chains derived from one specimen sequenced in a study of blood T cells in healthy people across ages. Primers used in a second PCR of roughly 6 to 11 cycles were a sample-barcoded 5' primer and a J-beta primer mix. TCRdb itself ran the 5' RACE reads through MiXCR, one entry per CDR3 protein. The table records 450,000 to 600,000 distinct CDR3 sequences, 27% of them present only once. This same sample was also taken into another study, of T cells of mothers and their children.

The sample taken for sequencing was blood. These receptors all stem from a boy between 2 and 10 years old in good health.

This clonotype came up a few times. The rearrangement uses TRBV20-1 and TRBJ2-4; TRBD2 aligns across 12 bases. The CDR3 spans 16 residues. The J segment lost 2 bases and the V segment lost 5 bases, leaving 7 bases of the junction unmatched. Germline V gives CDR1 DFQATT, CDR2 SNEGSKA (reference sequence). CDR3 DNA: TGCAGTGCTGTGCCCTGGACTAGCGGGACCAAAAACATTCAGTACTTC. Translated, it gives CSAVPWTSGTKNIQYF.

V usage is TRBV2 and J usage is TRBJ1-1, with a tentative D call TRBD1 (5 bases). The germline V and J ends were trimmed by 6 bases and 0 bases, with 11 bases remaining between them. Germline assignment: CDR1 SNHLY and CDR2 FYNNEI. The CDR3 has 14 amino acids. CDR3 nucleotides: TGTGCCAGCAGCGGCAGGGTGGTGAACACTGAAGCTTTCTTT. Its protein product is CASSGRVVNTEAFF.

The chain is built from TRBV20-1 and TRBJ2-1; TRBD2 is a possible D gene (7 bases). There are 12 residues in the CDR3. Germline assignment: CDR1 DFQATT and CDR2 SNEGSKA (reference sequence). CDR3 nucleotide sequence: TGCAGAGGGAGTGGGGGGGCTAATGAGCAGTTCTTC. Residues: CRGSGGANEQFF.

The table lists this clonotype with a few counts. The chain carries TRBV13 and TRBJ1-5; 11 positions agree with TRBD1. V lost 5 bases and J lost 6; bases outside the gene matches: 3. In germline, CDR1 is PRHDT, CDR2 FYEKMQ (reference sequence). CDR3 length: 14 amino acids. The CDR3 sequence: CASSRGTGGQPQHF. CDR3 nucleotides: TGTGCCAGCAGCCGTGGGACAGGGGGTCAGCCCCAGCATTTT.

The rearrangement uses TRBV2 and TRBJ2-1; 11 nucleotides align to TRBD1. The J call may be mistaken, given a closer DNA end match to TRBJ2-5. Germline loops: CDR1 SNHLY, CDR2 FYNNEI. The length of the CDR3 is 14 residues. CDR3 nucleotides: TGTGCCAGCACCTCCACGGGACAGGGGGGGACCCAGTACTTC. Its translation is CASTSTGQGGTQYF.

The CDR3 spells CASSVWADDGSGEQFF. The CDR3 DNA reads TGTGCCAGCAGCGTATGGGCAGACGACGGGAGTGGTGAGCAGTTCTTC. The chain combines TRBV9 with TRBJ2-1; a weak D match, TRBD2 (6 bases). Germline CDR1 is SGDLS and CDR2 is YYNGEE. The CDR3 totals 16 residues. The V end lost 1 base, the J end lost 9 bases, and 20 bases lay between the germline ends.

This chain connects TRBV5-5 to TRBJ2-1; no reliable D call. CDR3 length equals 13 residues. Between the trimmed V and J ends, which lost 3 bases and 6 bases, there was a span of 10 bases. CDR1 and CDR2 (germline): SGHKS, YYEKEE (reference sequence). CDR3 DNA: TGTGCCAGCAGCTCCCATAAGTCCAATGAGCAGTTCTTC. It codes for CASSSHKSNEQFF.

This clonotype was recorded a few times. V is TRBV18 and J is TRBJ2-3, with TRBD1 identical over 7 bases. The germline V gene encodes CDR1 KGHSH and CDR2 LQKENI. The CDR3 extends over 17 amino acids. V shed 1 base, J shed 3 bases, and the junction held 10 bases outside the gene matches. CDR3 DNA: TGTGCCAGCTCACCACGGCCGTTGCCAGGGGGAACAGATACGCAGTATTTT. It translates to CASSPRPLPGGTDTQYF.

The V call is TRBV5-1, the J call TRBJ2-7; TRBD2 matches at 10 bases. Germline CDR1 and CDR2: SGHRS and YFSETQ. The trim removed 1 base at V and 2 bases at J, leaving 15 bases unmatched. CDR3 length: 19 residues. The CDR3 nucleotides are TGCGCCAGCAGCTTGAGAAGCGGGCTAGCGGGAGCCCCCACCTACGAGCAGTACTTC. Amino acid sequence: CASSLRSGLAGAPTYEQYF.

This clonotype was seen repeatedly, ten times or more. The genes are TRBV5-5 and TRBJ2-5, with a tentative D call TRBD2 (7 bases). This CDR3 region has 14 residues. Trimming removed 4 bases at V and 3 bases at J, with 13 bases between. Germline CDR1 and CDR2: SGHKS and YYEKEE (reference sequence). CDR3 sequence reads: CASSRAGAEETQYF. The CDR3 nucleotides read TGTGCCAGCAGCCGTGCGGGGGCCGAAGAGACCCAGTACTTC.

The chain links TRBV7-9 to TRBJ1-2, with no clear D. Germline CDR1 SEHNR, CDR2 FQNEAQ (reference sequence). This CDR3 is built from 14 residues. V lost 1 base and J 2 bases, leaving 8 bases between the germline ends. Here the CDR3 DNA reads TGTGCCAGCAGCTTAGGAACCAGGAACTATGGCTACACCTTC. Translation: CASSLGTRNYGYTF.

This clonotype appeared a few times. The chain couples TRBV6-2 or TRBV6-3 to TRBJ2-2; no clear D gene. The CDR3 sequence is 15 residues long. Trimming stripped 1 base from V and 5 bases from J, with 11 bases between. Germline loops: CDR1 MNHEY, CDR2 SVGEGT. CDR3 sequence: CASSYYAVRTGELFF. The CDR3 nucleotides are TGTGCCAGCAGTTACTACGCGGTCAGAACCGGGGAGCTGTTTTTT.

The chain combines TRBV14 with TRBJ2-5; the D is unclear. CDR1 and CDR2 from the germline V gene are SGHDN and FVKESK. Trimming stripped 3 bases from V and 3 bases from J, with 8 bases between. The CDR3 is 13 amino acids. CDR3 residues: CASSQRIEETQYF. CDR3 bases: TGTGCCAGCAGCCAGCGGATAGAAGAGACCCAGTACTTC.

The CDR3: CASTKPGQGYYEQYF. For the CDR3, the DNA is TGTGCCAGCACTAAACCGGGACAGGGATACTACGAGCAGTACTTC. The J gene is TRBJ2-7, the V gene TRBV7-8; 9 nucleotides agree with TRBD1. After removal of 7 bases from V and 3 bases from J, the junction contained 10 bases not matched to a gene. Germline V gives CDR1 SGHVS, CDR2 FQNEAQ. The CDR3 consists of 15 residues.

The genes are TRBV5-6 and TRBJ2-5; 10 nucleotides match TRBD2. The CDR3 loop spans 17 amino acids. The V gene's germline CDR1 is SGHDT and CDR2 YYEEEE. With V trimmed by 0 bases and J by 3 bases, 8 bases remained unmatched. For the CDR3, the DNA is TGTGCCAGCAGCTTGGAAGGGATTACTAGCGGGGAAGAGACCCAGTACTTC. Amino acids: CASSLEGITSGEETQYF.